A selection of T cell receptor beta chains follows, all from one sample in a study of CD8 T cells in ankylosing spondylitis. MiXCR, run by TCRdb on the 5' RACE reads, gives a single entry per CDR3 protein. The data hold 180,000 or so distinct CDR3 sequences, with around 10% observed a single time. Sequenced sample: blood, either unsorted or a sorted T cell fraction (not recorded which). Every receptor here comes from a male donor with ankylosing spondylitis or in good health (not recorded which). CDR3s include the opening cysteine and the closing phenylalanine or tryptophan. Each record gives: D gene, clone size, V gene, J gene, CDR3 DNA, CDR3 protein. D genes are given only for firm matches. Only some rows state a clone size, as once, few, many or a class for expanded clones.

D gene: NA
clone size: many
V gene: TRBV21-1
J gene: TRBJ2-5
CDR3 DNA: TGTGCCAGCAGCATTCACCGGGTTGCTCAAGAGACCCAGTACTTC
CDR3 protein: CASSIHRVAQETQYF

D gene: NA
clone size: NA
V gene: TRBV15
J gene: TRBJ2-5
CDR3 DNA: TGTGCCACCAGCAGTGGGCGGACAGCGGAGACCCAGTACTTC
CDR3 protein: CATSSGRTAETQYF

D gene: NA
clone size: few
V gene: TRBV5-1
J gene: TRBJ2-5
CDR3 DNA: TGCGCCAGCAGCTTGGTAAGGCGGATCCTCACTCAAGAGACCCAGTACTTC
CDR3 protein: CASSLVRRILTQETQYF

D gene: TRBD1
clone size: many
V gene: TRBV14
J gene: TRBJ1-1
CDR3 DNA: TGTGCCAGCAGCCAACCCCGACAGGGGGACACTGAAGCTTTCTTT
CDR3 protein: CASSQPRQGDTEAFF

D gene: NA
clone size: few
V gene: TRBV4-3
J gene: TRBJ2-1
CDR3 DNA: TGCGCCAGCAGCGCGGGACGGGGGAGCTCCTACAATGAGCAGTTCTTC
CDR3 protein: CASSAGRGSSYNEQFF

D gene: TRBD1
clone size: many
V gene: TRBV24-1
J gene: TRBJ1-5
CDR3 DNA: TGTGCCACCAGTGCCGAGGGACAGGGCCAGCCCCAGCATTTT
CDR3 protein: CATSAEGQGQPQHF

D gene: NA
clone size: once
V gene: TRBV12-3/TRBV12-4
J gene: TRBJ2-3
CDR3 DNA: TGTGCCAGCACCGTTGGGGGAGGAAGGGCAGATACGCAGTATTTT
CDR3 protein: CASTVGGGRADTQYF

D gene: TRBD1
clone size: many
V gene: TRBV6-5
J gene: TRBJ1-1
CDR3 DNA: TGTGCCAGCAGTACCCGACAGGGGGCGCTTTCTGAAGCTTTCTTT
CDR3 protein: CASSTRQGALSEAFF

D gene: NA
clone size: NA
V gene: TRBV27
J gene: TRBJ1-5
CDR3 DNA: TGTGCCAGCAGTCCCCGGGGAGGTTATAGCAATCAGCCCCAGCATTTT
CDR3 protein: CASSPRGGYSNQPQHF

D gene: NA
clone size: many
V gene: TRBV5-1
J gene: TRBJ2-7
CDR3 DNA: TGCGCCAGCAGCATTGGGTCTAACTCTAACTACGAGCAGTACTTC
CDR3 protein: CASSIGSNSNYEQYF

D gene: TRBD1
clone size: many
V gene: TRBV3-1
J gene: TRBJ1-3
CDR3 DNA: TGTGCCAGCAGCCCGGGGAGGGGGCTTGCTGGAAACACCATATATTTT
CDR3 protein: CASSPGRGLAGNTIYF

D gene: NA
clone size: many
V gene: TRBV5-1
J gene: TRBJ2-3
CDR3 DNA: TGCGCCAGCAGCTTAACGGAAGTAAGCACAGATACGCAGTATTTT
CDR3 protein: CASSLTEVSTDTQYF

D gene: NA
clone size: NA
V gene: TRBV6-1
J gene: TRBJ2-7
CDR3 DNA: TGTGCCAGCAGTCCTACCGGCGGGGCCGAGCAGTACTTC
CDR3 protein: CASSPTGGAEQYF

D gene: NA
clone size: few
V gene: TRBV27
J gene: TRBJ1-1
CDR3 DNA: TGTGCCAGCAGTTTAATGTGGGAGACAATGGGGAACACTGAAGCTTTCTTT
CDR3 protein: CASSLMWETMGNTEAFF

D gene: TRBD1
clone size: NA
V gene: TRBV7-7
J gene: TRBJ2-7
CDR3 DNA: TGTGCCAGCAGCCTAAAAAATGGGACAGTCTACTCCTACGAGCAGTACTTC
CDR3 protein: CASSLKNGTVYSYEQYF

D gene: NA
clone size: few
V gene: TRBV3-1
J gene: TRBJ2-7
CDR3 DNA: TGTGCCAGCAGCCACCCATCAGGTTTAAACGAGCAGTACTTC
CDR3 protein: CASSHPSGLNEQYF

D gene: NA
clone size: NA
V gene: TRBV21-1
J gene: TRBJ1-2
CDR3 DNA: TGTGCCAGCAGCAAAGTGAGGGCCAAGCGAAGCTTTGGGGGCTACACCTTC
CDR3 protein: CASSKVRAKRSFGGYTF

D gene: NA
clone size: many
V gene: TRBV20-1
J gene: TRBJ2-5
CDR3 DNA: TGCAGTGCTAGTGGCTCGGGGGGCTCAAAAGAGACCCAGTACTTC
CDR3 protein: CSASGSGGSKETQYF

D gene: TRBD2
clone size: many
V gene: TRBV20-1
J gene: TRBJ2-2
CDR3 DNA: TGCAGTGCTAGAGATCTAGCGGGAGTTGGGGAGCTGTTTTTT
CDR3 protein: CSARDLAGVGELFF

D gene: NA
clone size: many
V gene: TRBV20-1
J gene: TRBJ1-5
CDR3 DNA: TGCAGTGCGGACCCGGCCAAAGGGGGCAATCAGCCCCAGCATTTT
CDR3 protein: CSADPAKGGNQPQHF

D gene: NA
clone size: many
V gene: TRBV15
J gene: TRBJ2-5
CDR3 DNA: TGTGCCACCAGCAGAGTTGCAGCGATCCGGGAGACCCAGTACTTC
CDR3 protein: CATSRVAAIRETQYF

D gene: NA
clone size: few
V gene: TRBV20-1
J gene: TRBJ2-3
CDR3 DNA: TGCAGTGCTAGAAGCCGGAGAGGCACAGATACGCAGTATTTT
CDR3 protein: CSARSRRGTDTQYF

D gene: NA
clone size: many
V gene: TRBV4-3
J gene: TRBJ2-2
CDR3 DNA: TGCGCCAGCAGCCTGGGCCTTTTAGGGAACACCGGGGAGCTGTTTTTT
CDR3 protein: CASSLGLLGNTGELFF

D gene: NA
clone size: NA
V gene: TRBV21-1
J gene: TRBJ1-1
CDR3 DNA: TGTGCCAGCAGCAAGGAATTAAGGGGGGCGTGCACTGAAGCTTTCTTT
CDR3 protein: CASSKELRGACTEAFF

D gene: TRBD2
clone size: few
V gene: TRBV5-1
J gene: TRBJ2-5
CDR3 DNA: TGCGCCAGCAGCTTGGTGGCTAGCGGTCAAGAGACCCAGTACTTC
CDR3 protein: CASSLVASGQETQYF

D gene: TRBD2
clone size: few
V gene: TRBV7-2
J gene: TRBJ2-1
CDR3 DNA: TGTGCCAGCACCGCGGAAGCGGGAGGGTGGTCTAATGAGCAGTTCTTC
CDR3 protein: CASTAEAGGWSNEQFF

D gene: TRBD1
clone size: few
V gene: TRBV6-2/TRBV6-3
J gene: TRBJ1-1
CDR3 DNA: TGTGCCAGCAAGAAAGGACAGGGACCCACTGAAGCTTTCTTT
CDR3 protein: CASKKGQGPTEAFF

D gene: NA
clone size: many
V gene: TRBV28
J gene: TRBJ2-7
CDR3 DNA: TGTGCCAGCGGGCAGGGGCGAAGATACGAGCAGTACTTC
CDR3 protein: CASGQGRRYEQYF

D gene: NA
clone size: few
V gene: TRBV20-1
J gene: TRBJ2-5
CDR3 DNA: TGCAGCCCCTTTAGCGAGACCCAGTACTTC
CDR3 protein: CSPFSETQYF

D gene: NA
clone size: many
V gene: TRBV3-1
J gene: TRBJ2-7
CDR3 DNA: TGTGCCAGCAGCCAACTAACGTTCCGGGCTAGATCCTACGAGCAGTACTTC
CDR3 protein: CASSQLTFRARSYEQYF

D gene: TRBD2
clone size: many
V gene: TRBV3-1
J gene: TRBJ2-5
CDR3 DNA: TGTGCCAGCAGCTCAGCTGCGGGAGAAGGAAAAGAGACCCAGTACTTC
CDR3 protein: CASSSAAGEGKETQYF

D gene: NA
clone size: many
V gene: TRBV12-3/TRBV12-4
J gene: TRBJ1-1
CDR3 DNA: TGTGCCAGCAGTTTAGTTCTCCGGACTGAAGCTTTCTTT
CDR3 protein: CASSLVLRTEAFF

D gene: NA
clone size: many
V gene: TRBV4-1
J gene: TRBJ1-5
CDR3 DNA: TGCGCCAGCAGTTCCCTAAGCAATCAGCCCCAGCATTTT
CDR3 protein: CASSSLSNQPQHF

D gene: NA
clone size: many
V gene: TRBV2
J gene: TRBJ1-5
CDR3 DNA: TGTGCCAGCAGTGACGGAGAAGATCAGCCCCAGCATTTT
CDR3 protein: CASSDGEDQPQHF

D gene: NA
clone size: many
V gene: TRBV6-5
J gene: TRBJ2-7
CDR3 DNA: TGTGCCAGCAGTTCTGGGCAGTACGAGCAGTACTTC
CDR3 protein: CASSSGQYEQYF

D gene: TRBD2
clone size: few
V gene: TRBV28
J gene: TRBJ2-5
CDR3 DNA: TGTGCCAGCCTAACTAGCGGGGAGGAGACCCAGTACTTC
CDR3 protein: CASLTSGEETQYF

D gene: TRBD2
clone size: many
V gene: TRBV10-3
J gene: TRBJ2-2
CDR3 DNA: TGTGCCATCAGACCCCTACTAGCGGGGGACACCGGGGAGCTGTTTTTT
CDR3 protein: CAIRPLLAGDTGELFF

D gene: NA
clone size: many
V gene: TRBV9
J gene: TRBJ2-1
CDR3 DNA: TGTGCCAGCAGCGTCATGGGCGTAAGGGAGAATGAGCAGTTCTTC
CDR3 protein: CASSVMGVRENEQFF

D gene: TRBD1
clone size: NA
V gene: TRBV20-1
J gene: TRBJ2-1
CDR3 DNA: TGCAGTGCGAGAGTACAGGGGTCCTTCAATGAGCAGTTCTTC
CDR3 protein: CSARVQGSFNEQFF

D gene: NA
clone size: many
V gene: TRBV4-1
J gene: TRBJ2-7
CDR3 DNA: TGCGCCAGCAGCCCGCAACCGACAGCGACTACCTACGAGCAGTACTTC
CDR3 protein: CASSPQPTATTYEQYF

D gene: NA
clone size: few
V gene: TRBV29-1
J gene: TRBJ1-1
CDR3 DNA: TGCAGCGTTGTAGGGATAACTGAAGCTTTCTTT
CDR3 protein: CSVVGITEAFF

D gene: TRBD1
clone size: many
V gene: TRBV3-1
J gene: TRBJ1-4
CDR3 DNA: TGTGCCAGCAGCCAAGACGGGACAGGGGTTGAAAAACTGTTTTTT
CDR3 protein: CASSQDGTGVEKLFF

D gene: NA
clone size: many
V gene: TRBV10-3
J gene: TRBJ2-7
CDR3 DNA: TGTGCCATCAGTGAAAGGATCTACGAGCAGTACTTC
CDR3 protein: CAISERIYEQYF

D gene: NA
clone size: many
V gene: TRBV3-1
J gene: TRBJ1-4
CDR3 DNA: TGTGCCAGCAGCCCAAGGACACGGAGGAATGAAAAACTGTTTTTT
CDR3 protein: CASSPRTRRNEKLFF

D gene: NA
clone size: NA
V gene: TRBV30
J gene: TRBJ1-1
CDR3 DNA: TGTGCCTGGAATGGCGGATCGAACACTGAAGCTTTCTTT
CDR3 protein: CAWNGGSNTEAFF

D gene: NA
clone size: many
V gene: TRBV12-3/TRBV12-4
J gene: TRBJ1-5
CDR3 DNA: TGTGCCACCTCCGTTGGGGCAATTGGCAATCAGCCCCAGCATTTT
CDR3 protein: CATSVGAIGNQPQHF

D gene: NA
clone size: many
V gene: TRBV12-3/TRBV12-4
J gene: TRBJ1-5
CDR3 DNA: TGTGCCAGCAGTTTCTCCAAGACAGAAAAAAATCAGCCCCAGCATTTT
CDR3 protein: CASSFSKTEKNQPQHF

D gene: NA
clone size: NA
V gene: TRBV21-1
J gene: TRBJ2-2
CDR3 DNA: TGTGCCAGCAGCACCTATCGTTTCGGGACTAGCGGGAGAGCTGTGTACACCGGGGAGCTGTTTTTT
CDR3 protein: CASSTYRFGTSGRAVYTGELFF

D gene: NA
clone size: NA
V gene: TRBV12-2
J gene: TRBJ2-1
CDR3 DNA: TGTGCAAGTCGCTTTCTTCTGCACACCAATGAGCAGTTCTTC
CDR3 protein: CASRFLLHTNEQFF

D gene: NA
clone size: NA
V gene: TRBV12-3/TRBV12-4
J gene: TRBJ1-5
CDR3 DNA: TGTGCCAGCAGTTTCAGTAGGAATAGCAATCAGCCCCAGCATTTT
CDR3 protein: CASSFSRNSNQPQHF

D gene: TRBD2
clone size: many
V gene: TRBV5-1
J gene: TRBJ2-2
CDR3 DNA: TGCGCCAGCAGCTTCGCTGCTAGCGGGAGTACCGGGGAGCTGTTTTTT
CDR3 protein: CASSFAASGSTGELFF

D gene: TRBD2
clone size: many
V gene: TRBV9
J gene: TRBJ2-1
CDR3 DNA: TGTGCCAGCAGCGTAGAGCCTAGCGGTACCTACAATGAGCAGTTCTTC
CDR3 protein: CASSVEPSGTYNEQFF

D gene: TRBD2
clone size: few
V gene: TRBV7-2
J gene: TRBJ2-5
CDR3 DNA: TGTGCCAGCAGCCGCATAGCGGGGGGGGTAGAGACCCAGTACTTC
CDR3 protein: CASSRIAGGVETQYF

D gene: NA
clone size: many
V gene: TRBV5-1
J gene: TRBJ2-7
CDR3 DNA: TGCGCCAGCAGCTTGGAAGGGATAAGCTCCTACGAGCAGTACTTC
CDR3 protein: CASSLEGISSYEQYF

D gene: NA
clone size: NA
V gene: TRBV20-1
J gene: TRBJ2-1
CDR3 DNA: TGCAGTGCTGATGGAGGGGGTATCTACAATGAGCAGTTCTTC
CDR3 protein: CSADGGGIYNEQFF